The entry that follows covers one T cell receptor beta chain sequence. Single viable CD3+CD4+CD8-CD45RO+ cells were sorted as the memory CD4+ T cells. Trimming at V came to 2 bases and at J to 5 bases, leaving 12 bases not matched to a gene. There are 19 residues in the CDR3. Germline V gene lookup returns CDR1 KGHSH and CDR2 LQKENI. The repertoire was sequenced with immunoSEQ multiplex PCR; TCRdb's copy has only in-frame clones and lacks some. The sample records 40,000 to 55,000 clones, approximately 82% being singletons. The data stem from a study of memory CD4+ T cells and cytomegalovirus serostatus. Study as a whole: Healthy Belgian adult donors included roughly nine CMV-positive and approximately 25 CMV-negative people.

V is TRBV18 and J is TRBJ2-3, with 14 bases identical to TRBD2. Sequenced: memory CD4+ T cells from blood. The clonotype originates from an adult in good health and CMV-seronegative. CDR3 DNA: TGTGCCAGCTCACCAGGACTAGCGGGGGGCTCCGGTCACAGAGATACGCAGTATTTT. Its protein product is CASSPGLAGGSGHRDTQYF.